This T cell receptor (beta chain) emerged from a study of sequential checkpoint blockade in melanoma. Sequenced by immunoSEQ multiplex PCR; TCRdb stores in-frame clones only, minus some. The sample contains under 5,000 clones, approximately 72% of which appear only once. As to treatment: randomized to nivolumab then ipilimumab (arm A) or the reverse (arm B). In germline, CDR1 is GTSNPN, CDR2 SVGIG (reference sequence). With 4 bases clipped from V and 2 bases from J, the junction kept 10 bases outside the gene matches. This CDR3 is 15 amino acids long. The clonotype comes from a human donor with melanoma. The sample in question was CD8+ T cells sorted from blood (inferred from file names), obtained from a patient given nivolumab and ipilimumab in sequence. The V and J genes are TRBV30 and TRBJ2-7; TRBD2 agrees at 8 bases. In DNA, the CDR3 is TGTGCCTGGACCGGGGGGGCCCAATTAACCTACGAGCAGTACTTC. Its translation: CAWTGGAQLTYEQYF.